Listed below are T cell receptor beta chains from one sample, sequenced in a study of breast tumors, draining lymph nodes, adjacent tissues. From the multiplex PCR reads, TCRdb called clonotypes with MiXCR, one entry per CDR3 protein. The table has about 220,000 distinct CDR3 sequences, about 34% seen once. What was sequenced was axillary lymph node tissue. These TCRs come from a female donor with breast cancer. Some clones in this sample may be carry-over from other donors' samples. Each CDR3 is given with its conserved first and last residue. A D gene is named only where the DNA matches it firmly. A row's size may be missing; if present it is once, few, many or a size class.

d_call clone_size j_call v_call cdr3_nt cdr3_aa
TRBD1 many TRBJ1-2 TRBV20-1 TGCAGTGTAGACAGGGGGAACTATGGCTACACCTTC CSVDRGNYGYTF
TRBD1 . TRBJ1-2 TRBV29-1 TGCAGCTCGGGACAGGGTATTGGGAACTATGGCTACACCTTC CSSGQGIGNYGYTF
TRBD1 . TRBJ1-2 TRBV6-2/TRBV6-3 TGTGCCAGCAGATCCGGGACAGCCGACATTGGCTACACCTTC CASRSGTADIGYTF
. many TRBJ1-2 TRBV11-2 TGTGCCAGCAGTCTTACCCTTCTTGGGGGGGGTAGTGGCTACACCTTC CASSLTLLGGGSGYTF
. . TRBJ1-4 TRBV19 TGTGCCAGTAGTCTAAGAAGGTGGGAAAAACTGTTTTTT CASSLRRWEKLFF
TRBD1 . TRBJ1-2 TRBV9 TGTGCCAGCAGCGTAGGTGGGACAGGGGGCAACTATGGCTACACCTTC CASSVGGTGGNYGYTF
TRBD2 few TRBJ2-3 TRBV28 TGTGCCAGCAGTTCCGTCGCGGGAGGAAGCCCAGATACGCAGTATTTT CASSSVAGGSPDTQYF
. many TRBJ1-3 TRBV6-4 TGTGCCAGCAGTGACTCCCAGGGGCATGGAAACACCATATATTTT CASSDSQGHGNTIYF
. many TRBJ2-6 TRBV20-1 TGCAGTGCTAGAGATATAGGATCTGGGGCCAACGTCCTGACTTTC CSARDIGSGANVLTF
. . TRBJ2-7 TRBV20-1 TGCAGTGCCAGCAGTTTCCAGGGAGGCCCCTACGAGCAGTACTTC CSASSFQGGPYEQYF
TRBD2 many TRBJ2-3 TRBV6-5 TGTGCCAGCAGTTACCAGACTAGCGTAGGCACAGATACGCAGTATTTT CASSYQTSVGTDTQYF
. few TRBJ1-3 TRBV6-5 TGTGCCAGCAGCCACAATACCGCGAGCTCTGGAAACACCATATATTTT CASSHNTASSGNTIYF
. many TRBJ2-2 TRBV6-4 TGTGCCAGCAGTGACACAGACAGATCCGGGGAGCTGTTTTTT CASSDTDRSGELFF
. many TRBJ2-6 TRBV7-3 TGTGCCAGCAGCCCCCTGGCGTCTGGGGCCAACGTCCTGACTTTC CASSPLASGANVLTF
TRBD2 many TRBJ2-5 TRBV12-3/TRBV12-4 TGTGCCAGCAGTTTAGCGTCGCTAGCGGGGGGTGCCGAGACCCAGTACTTC CASSLASLAGGAETQYF
. . TRBJ2-5 TRBV9 TGTGCCAGCAGCGTAGTAGGATGGGAAGAGACCCAGTCCTTC CASSVVGWEETQSF
TRBD2 . TRBJ2-7 TRBV2 TGTGCCAGCAGTGAGTTGGGACTAGCGGGAGTGAAGTACTTC CASSELGLAGVKYF
TRBD2 many TRBJ2-3 TRBV6-5 TGTGCCAGCAGATCTGCGGGGGGCACAGATACGCAGTATTTT CASRSAGGTDTQYF
TRBD1 many TRBJ1-2 TRBV6-6 TGTGCCAGCAGGGAGCGAGCAGGGGGGAACTATGGCTACACCTTC CASRERAGGNYGYTF
. few TRBJ2-7 TRBV5-4 TGTGCCAGCAGGGGGGGCTTACCCTGCTACGAGCAGTACTTC CASRGGLPCYEQYF
TRBD2 . TRBJ2-5 TRBV20-1 TGCAGTGCTCTAGCCCCTAGCGGGGGGATTCAAGAGACCCAGTACTTC CSALAPSGGIQETQYF
TRBD1 . TRBJ1-2 TRBV2 TGTGCCAGCACCGAGCGGGGACAGGGGAGAGCGGGAAACACCTTC CASTERGQGRAGNTF
. many TRBJ1-6 TRBV2 TGTGCCAGCAGAGGGGGAGGGCTAAGAATCTCACCCCTCCACTTT CASRGGGLRISPLHF
. . TRBJ1-1 TRBV19 TGTGCCAGTAAATCAGGGGTCGGCACTGAAGCTTTCTTT CASKSGVGTEAFF
TRBD2 . TRBJ2-1 TRBV28 TGTGCCAGCAGAACGACGAGCGGGAGATTATACAATGAGCAGTTCTTC CASRTTSGRLYNEQFF
. many TRBJ1-6 TRBV6-5 TGTGCCAGCAGTTACCCCGACACTAATTCACCCCTCCACTTT CASSYPDTNSPLHF
. many TRBJ2-7 TRBV24-1 TGTGCCACCAGTGATGGATCGGCGGTCGAGCAGTACTTC CATSDGSAVEQYF
. . TRBJ2-1 TRBV6-1 TGTGCCAGCAGTGAAGCGCAGAGGGGGTGGTACAATGGGCAGTTCTTC CASSEAQRGWYNGQFF
TRBD1 many TRBJ2-2 TRBV9 TGTGCCAGCAGCGCGACAGGGTTTAACACCGGGGAGCTGTTTTTT CASSATGFNTGELFF
. many TRBJ2-7 TRBV10-3 TGTGCCATCAGCGGGACACGCAGCTCCTACGAGCAGTACTTC CAISGTRSSYEQYF
. few TRBJ2-5 TRBV19 TGTGCCAGTAGTCCCCTTCCGATGACAGGCCGAAAGGAGACCCAGTCCTTC CASSPLPMTGRKETQSF
TRBD1 . TRBJ1-6 TRBV15 TGTGCCACCAGCAGATCCGGGGACAGGGGGACGTCACCCCTCCACTTT CATSRSGDRGTSPLHF
TRBD1 . TRBJ1-2 TRBV7-8 TGTGCCAGCAGCACCGACAGGGCCGGGGGCTACACCTTC CASSTDRAGGYTF
. . TRBJ1-4 TRBV20-1 TGCAGTGCTTATAGCGTACCTGACACCGGCAGGCAACTGTTTTTT CSAYSVPDTGRQLFF
. many TRBJ1-6 TRBV6-9 TGTGCCAGCAGTTACCAGGAGGGCGCCAGTGGGCATAATTCACCCCTCCACTTT CASSYQEGASGHNSPLHF
TRBD2 . TRBJ2-1 TRBV5-5 TGTGCCAGCAGGGGGGGACTAGCGGGAGTCACTAGCTCCTACAATGAGCAGTTCTTC CASRGGLAGVTSSYNEQFF
. many TRBJ2-1 TRBV5-1 TGCGCCAGCAACCGGGGCCTGGGGAATGAGCAGTTCTTC CASNRGLGNEQFF
. . TRBJ2-3 TRBV2 TGTGCCAGCAGCCTCTCTGGGGCGATAAGCACAGATACGCAGTATTTT CASSLSGAISTDTQYF
. many TRBJ2-7 TRBV7-2 TGTGCCAGCAGCTTTGGGGGTGCCTACGAGCAGTACTTC CASSFGGAYEQYF
TRBD2 many TRBJ2-1 TRBV29-1 TGCAGCGTTGGAAATCCTAGCGGGGGTGTCGAGCAGTTCTTC CSVGNPSGGVEQFF
TRBD1 . TRBJ1-1 TRBV29-1 TGCAGCGGCCGACAGGGGTCGGACACTGAAGCTTTCTTT CSGRQGSDTEAFF
. . TRBJ2-2 TRBV6-2/TRBV6-3 TGTGCCAGCAGTTACTCGAGGCTATTCGCGAACACCGGGGAGCTGTTTTTT CASSYSRLFANTGELFF
. many TRBJ1-5 TRBV14 TGTGCCAGCAGCCGGGCCCTCAATCAGCCCCAGCATTTT CASSRALNQPQHF